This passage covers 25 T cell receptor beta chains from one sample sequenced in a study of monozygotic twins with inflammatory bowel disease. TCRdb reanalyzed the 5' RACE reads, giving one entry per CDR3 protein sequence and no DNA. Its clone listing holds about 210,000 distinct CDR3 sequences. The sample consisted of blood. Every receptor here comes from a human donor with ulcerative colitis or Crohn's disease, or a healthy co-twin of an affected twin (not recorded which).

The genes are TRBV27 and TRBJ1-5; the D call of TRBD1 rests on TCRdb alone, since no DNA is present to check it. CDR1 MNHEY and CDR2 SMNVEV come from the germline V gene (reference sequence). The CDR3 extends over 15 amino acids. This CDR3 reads CASSVFTGSNQPQHF.

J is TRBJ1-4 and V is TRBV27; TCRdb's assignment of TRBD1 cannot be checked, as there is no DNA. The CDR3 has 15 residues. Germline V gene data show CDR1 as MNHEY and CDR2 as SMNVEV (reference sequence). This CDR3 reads CASSSGSGTFGKLFF.

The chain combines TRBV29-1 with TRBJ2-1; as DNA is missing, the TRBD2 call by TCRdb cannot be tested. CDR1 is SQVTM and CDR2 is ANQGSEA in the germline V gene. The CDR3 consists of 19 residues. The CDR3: CSVDFRLQRTIKTYNEQFF.

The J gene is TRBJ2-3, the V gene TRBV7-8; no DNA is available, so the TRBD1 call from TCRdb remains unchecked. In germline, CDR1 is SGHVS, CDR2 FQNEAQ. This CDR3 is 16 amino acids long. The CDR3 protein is CASSLVTGGPTDTQYF. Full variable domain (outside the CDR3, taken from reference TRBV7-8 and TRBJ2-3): GAGVSQSPRYKVAKRGQDVALRCDPISGHVSLFWYQQALGQGPEFLTYFQNEAQLDKSGLPSDRFFAERPEGSVSTLKIQRTQQEDSAVYLCASSLVTGGPTDTQYFGPGTRLTVL.

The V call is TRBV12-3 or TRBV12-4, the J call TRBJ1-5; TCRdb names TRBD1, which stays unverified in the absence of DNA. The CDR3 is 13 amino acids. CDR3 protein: CASRVGDNQPQHF.

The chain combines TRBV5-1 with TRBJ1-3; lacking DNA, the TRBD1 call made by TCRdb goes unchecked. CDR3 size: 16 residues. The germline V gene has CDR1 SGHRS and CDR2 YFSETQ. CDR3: CASRPPDSVSGNTIYF.

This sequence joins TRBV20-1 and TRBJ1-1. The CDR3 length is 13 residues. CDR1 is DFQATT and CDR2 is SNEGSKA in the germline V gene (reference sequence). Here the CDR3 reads CSAIQRTNTEAFF.

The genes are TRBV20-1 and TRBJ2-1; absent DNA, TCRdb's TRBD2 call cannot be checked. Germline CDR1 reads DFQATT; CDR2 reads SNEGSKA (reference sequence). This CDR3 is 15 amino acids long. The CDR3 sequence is CSAAPLGRAGDEQFF.

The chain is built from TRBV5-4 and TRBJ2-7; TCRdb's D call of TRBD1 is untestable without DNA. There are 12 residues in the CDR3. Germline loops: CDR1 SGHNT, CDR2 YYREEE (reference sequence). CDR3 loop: CASSWGQGEQYF.

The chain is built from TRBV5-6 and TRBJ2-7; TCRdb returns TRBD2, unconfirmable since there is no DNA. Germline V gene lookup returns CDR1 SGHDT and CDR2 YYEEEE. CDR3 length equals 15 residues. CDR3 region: CASSLARGIPYEQYF. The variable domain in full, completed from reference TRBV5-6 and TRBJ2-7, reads DAGVTQSPTHLIKTRGQQVTLRCSPKSGHDTVSWYQQALGQGPQFIFQYYEEEERQRGNFPDRFSGHQFPNYSSELNVNALLLGDSALYLCASSLARGIPYEQYFGPGTRLTVT.

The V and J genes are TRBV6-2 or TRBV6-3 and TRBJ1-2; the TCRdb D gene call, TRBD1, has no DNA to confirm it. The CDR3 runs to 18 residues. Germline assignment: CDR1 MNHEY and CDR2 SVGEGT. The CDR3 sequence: CASSYPRGPGTASYGYTF.

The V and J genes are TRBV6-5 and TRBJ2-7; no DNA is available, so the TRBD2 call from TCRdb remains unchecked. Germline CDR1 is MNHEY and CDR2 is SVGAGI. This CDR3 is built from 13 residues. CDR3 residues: CASSPSGPTWQYF.

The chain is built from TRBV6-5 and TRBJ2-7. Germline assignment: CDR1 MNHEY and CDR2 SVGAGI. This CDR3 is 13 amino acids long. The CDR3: CASSPWGSYEQYF.

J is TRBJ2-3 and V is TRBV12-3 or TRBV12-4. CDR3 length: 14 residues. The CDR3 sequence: CASSWVGKADTQYF.

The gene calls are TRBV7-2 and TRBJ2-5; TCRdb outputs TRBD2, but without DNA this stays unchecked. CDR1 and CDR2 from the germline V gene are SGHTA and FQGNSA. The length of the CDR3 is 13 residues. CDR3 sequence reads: CASSRDLTETQYF. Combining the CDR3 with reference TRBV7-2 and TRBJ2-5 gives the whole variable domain GAGVSQSPSNKVTEKGKDVELRCDPISGHTALYWYRQSLGQGLEFLIYFQGNSAPDKSGLPSDRFSAERTGGSVSTLTIQRTQQEDSAVYLCASSRDLTETQYFGPGTRLLVL.

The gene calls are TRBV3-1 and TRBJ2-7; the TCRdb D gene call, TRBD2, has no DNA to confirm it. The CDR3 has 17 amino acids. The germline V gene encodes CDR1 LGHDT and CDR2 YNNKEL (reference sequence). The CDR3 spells CASSQGGLAGVAYEQYF.

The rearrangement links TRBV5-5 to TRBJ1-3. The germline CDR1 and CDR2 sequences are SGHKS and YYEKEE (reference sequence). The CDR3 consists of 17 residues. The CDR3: CASSFELGTASGNTIYF.

CDR3 in amino acids: CATSRFGEVYEQYF. The chain employs TRBV15 and TRBJ2-7. The germline V gene encodes CDR1 LNHNV and CDR2 YYDKDF (reference sequence). This CDR3 spans 14 amino acids.

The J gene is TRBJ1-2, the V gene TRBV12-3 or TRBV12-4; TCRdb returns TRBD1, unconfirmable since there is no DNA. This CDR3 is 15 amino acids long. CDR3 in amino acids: CASRPETGAVYGYTF.

This CDR3 is CASSLEGRWNEQFF. The V call is TRBV5-6, the J call TRBJ2-1. This CDR3 region has 14 residues. The V gene's germline CDR1 is SGHDT and CDR2 YYEEEE.

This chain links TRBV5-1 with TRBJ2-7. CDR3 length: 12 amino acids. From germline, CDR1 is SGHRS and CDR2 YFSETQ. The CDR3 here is CASSLGGYEQYF. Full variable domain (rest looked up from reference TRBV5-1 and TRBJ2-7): KAGVTQTPRYLIKTRGQQVTLSCSPISGHRSVSWYQQTPGQGLQFLFEYFSETQRNKGNFPGRFSGRQFSNSRSEMNVSTLELGDSALYLCASSLGGYEQYFGPGTRLTVT.

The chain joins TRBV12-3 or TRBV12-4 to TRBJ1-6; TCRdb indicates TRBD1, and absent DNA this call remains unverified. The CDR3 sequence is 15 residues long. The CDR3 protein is CASSLYRQDNSPLHF.

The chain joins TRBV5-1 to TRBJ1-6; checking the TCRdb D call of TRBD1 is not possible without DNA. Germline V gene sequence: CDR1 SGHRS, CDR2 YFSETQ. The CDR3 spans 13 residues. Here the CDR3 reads CASSLDRERPLHF. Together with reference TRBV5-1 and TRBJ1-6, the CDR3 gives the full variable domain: KAGVTQTPRYLIKTRGQQVTLSCSPISGHRSVSWYQQTPGQGLQFLFEYFSETQRNKGNFPGRFSGRQFSNSRSEMNVSTLELGDSALYLCASSLDRERPLHFGNGTRLTVT.

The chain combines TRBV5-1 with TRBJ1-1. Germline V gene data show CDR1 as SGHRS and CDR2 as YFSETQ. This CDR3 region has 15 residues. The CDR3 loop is CASSSVTGVNTEAFF.

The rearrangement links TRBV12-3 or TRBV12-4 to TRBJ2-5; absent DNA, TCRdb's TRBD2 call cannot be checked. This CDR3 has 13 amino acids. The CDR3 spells CASTASGVETQYF.